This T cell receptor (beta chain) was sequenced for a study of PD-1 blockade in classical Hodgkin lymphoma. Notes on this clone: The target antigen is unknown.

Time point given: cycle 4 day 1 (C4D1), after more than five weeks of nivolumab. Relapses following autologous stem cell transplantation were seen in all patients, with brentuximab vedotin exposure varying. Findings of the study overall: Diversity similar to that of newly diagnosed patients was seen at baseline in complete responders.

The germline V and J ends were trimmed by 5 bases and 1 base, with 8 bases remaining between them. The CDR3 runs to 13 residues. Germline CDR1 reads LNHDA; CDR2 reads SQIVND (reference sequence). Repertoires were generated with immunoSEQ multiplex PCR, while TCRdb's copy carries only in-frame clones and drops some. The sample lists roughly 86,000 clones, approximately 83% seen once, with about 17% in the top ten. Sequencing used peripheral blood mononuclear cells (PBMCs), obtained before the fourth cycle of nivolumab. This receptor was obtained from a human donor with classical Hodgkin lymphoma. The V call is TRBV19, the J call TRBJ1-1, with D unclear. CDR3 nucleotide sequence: TGTGCCAGTAGTGCTCAGACGAACACTGAAGCTTTCTTT. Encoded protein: CASSAQTNTEAFF.